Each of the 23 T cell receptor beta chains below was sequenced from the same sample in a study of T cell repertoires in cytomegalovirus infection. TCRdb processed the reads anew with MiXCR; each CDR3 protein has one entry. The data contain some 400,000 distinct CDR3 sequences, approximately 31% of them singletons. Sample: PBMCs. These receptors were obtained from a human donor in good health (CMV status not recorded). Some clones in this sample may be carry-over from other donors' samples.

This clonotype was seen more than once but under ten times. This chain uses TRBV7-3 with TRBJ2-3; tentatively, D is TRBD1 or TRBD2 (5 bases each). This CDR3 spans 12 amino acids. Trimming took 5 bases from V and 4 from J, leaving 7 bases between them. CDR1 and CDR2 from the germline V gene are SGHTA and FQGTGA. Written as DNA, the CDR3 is TGTGCCAGCAGCCAGGGACCAGATACGCAGTATTTT. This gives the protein CASSQGPDTQYF.

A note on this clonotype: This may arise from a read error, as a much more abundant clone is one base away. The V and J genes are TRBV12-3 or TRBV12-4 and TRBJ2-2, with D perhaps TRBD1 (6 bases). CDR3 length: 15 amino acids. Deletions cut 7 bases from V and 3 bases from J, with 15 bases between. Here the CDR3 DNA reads TGTGCCAGCACCGGGAAAGGGGGATACACCGGGGAGCTGTTTTTT. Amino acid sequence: CASTGKGGYTGELFF.

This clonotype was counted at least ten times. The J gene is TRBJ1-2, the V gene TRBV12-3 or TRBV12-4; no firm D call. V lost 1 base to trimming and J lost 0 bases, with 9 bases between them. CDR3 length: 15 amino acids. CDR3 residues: CASSLGQLSNYGYTF. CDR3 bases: TGTGCCAGCAGTTTAGGGCAGCTCTCTAACTATGGCTACACCTTC.

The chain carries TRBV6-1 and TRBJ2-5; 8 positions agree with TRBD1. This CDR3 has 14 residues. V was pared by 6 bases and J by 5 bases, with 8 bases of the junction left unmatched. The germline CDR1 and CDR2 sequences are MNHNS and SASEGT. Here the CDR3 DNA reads TGTGCCAGCAGAGGACAGGGAAGTCGGGAGACCCAGTACTTC. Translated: CASRGQGSRETQYF.

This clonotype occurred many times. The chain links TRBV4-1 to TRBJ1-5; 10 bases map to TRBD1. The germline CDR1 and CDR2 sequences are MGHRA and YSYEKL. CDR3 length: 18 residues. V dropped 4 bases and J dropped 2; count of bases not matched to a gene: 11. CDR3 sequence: CASSPLDRGLQRNQPQHF. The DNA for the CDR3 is TGCGCCAGCAGCCCATTGGACAGGGGGTTGCAGCGCAATCAGCCCCAGCATTTT.

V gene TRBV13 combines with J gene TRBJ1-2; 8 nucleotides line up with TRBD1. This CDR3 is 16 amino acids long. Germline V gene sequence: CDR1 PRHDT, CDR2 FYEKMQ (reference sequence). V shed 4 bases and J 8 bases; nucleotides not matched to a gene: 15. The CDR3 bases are TGTGCCAGCAGCTCCCGGGGGACAGGCCTAGGTCAGGGCTACACCTTC. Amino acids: CASSSRGTGLGQGYTF.

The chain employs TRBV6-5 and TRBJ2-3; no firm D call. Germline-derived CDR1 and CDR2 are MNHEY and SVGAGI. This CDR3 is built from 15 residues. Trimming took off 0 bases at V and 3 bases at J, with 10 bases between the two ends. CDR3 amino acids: CASSYSTARTDTQYF. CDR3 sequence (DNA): TGTGCCAGCAGTTACTCGACGGCCAGGACAGATACGCAGTATTTT.

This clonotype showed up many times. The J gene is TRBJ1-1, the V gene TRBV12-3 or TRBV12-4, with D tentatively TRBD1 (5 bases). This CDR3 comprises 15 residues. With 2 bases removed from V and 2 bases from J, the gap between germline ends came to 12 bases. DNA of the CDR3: TGTGCCAGCAGTTTATCTGGGCAGGGCAACACTGAAGCTTTCTTT. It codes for CASSLSGQGNTEAFF.

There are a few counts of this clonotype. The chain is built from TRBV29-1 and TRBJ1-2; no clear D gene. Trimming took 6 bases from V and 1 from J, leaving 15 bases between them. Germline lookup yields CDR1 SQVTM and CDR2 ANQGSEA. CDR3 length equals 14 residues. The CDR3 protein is CSVRAGSRNYGYTF. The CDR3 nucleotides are TGCAGCGTACGGGCGGGGTCTCGTAACTATGGCTACACCTTC.

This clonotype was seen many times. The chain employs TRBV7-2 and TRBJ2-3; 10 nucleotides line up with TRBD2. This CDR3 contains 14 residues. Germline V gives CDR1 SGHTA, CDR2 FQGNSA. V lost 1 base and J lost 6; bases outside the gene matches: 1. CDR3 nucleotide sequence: TGTGCCAGCAGCTTAGTGACTAGCGGGGATACGCAGTATTTT. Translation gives CASSLVTSGDTQYF.

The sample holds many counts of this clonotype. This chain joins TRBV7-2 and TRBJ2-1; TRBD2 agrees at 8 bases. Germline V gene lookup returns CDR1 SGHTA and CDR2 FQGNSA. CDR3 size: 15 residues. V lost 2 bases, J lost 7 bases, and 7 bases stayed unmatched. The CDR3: CASSLNGGAGNEQFF. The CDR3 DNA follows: TGTGCCAGCAGCTTAAACGGGGGGGCCGGGAATGAGCAGTTCTTC.

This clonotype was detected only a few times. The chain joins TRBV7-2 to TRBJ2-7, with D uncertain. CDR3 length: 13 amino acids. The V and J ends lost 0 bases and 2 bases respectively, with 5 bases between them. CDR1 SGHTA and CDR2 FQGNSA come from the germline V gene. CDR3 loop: CASSLAEPYEQYF. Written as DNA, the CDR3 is TGTGCCAGCAGCTTAGCCGAACCCTACGAGCAGTACTTC.

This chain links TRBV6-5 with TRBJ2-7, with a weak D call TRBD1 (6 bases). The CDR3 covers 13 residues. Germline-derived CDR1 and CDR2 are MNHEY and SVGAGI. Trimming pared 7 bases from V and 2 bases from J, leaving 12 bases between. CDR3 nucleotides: TGTGCCAGCAAAAGGGACATCACCTACGAGCAGTACTTC. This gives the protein CASKRDITYEQYF.

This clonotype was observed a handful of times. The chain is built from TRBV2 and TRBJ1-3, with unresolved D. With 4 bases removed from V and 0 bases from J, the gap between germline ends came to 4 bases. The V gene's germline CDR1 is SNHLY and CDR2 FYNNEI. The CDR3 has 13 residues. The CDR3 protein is CASSGSSGNTIYF. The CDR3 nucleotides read TGTGCCAGCAGTGGGAGCTCTGGAAACACCATATATTTT.

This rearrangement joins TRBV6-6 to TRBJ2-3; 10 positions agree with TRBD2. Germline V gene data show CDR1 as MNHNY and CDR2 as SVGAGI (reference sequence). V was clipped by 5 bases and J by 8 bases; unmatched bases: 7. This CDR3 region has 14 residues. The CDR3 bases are TGTGCCAGCAGTACCCATAGCGGGGGGCTTACGCAGTATTTT. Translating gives CASSTHSGGLTQYF.

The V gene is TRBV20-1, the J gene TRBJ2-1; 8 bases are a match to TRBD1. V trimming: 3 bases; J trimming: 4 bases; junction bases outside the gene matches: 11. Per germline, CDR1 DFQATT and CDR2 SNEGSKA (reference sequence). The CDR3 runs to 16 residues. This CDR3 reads CSASGYRDRLYNEQFF. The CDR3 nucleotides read TGCAGTGCTAGTGGCTACCGGGACAGGTTATACAATGAGCAGTTCTTC.

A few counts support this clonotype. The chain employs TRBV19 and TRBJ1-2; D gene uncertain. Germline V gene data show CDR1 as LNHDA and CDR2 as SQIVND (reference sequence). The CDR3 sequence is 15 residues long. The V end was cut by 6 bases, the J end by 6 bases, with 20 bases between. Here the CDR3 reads CASRPAASGVDGYTF. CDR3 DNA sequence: TGTGCCAGTAGGCCCGCCGCATCGGGTGTGGATGGCTACACCTTC.

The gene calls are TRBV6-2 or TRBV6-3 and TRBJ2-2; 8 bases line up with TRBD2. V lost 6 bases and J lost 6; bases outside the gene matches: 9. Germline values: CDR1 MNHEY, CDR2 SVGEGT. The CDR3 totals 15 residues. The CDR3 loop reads CASREIAGLSGELFF. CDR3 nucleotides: TGTGCCAGCAGAGAGATAGCGGGGCTTTCCGGGGAGCTGTTTTTT.

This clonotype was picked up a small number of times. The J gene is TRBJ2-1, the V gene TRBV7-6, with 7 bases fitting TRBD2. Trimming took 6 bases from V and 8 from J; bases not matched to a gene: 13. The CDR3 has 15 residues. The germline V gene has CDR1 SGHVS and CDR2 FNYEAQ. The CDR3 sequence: CASRSGEGILHEQFF. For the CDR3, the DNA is TGTGCCAGCAGATCCGGGGAGGGGATCTTGCATGAGCAGTTCTTC.

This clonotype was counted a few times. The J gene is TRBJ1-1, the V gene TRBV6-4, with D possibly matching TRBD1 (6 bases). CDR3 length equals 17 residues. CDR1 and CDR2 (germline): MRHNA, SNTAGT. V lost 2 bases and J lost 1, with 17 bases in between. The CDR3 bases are TGTGCCAGCAGTGACACAAACAGGGATAGTCAGAACACTGAAGCTTTCTTT. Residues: CASSDTNRDSQNTEAFF.

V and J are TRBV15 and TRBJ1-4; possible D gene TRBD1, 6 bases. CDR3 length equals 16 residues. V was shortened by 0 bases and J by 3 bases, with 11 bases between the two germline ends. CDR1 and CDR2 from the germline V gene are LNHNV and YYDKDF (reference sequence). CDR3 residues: CATSRDLGAANEKLFF. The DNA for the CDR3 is TGTGCCACCAGCAGAGATCTGGGGGCCGCTAATGAAAAACTGTTTTTT.

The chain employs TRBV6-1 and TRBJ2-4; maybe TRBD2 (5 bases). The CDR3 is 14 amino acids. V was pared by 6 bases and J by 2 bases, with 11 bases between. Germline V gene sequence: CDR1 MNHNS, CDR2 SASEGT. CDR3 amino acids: CASSYPDSKNIQYF. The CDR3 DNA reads TGTGCCAGCAGCTACCCGGACTCCAAAAACATTCAGTACTTC.

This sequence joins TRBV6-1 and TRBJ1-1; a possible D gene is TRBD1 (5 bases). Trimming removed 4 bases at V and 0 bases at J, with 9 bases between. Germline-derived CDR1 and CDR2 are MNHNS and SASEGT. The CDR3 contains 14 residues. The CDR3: CASSVWGMNTEAFF. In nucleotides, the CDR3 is TGTGCCAGCAGTGTCTGGGGGATGAACACTGAAGCTTTCTTT.